The following is a T cell receptor (beta chain) sequence with its context. Its specificity is not known. The naive CD8 population came from CD45RO-negative cells selected for CCR7, without terminally differentiated effector memory CD45RA+ cells. Nashville, Tennessee was home to all donors, each a Caucasian adult. The data were taken from a study of shared clonotypes between healthy human individuals. Trimming pared 4 bases from V and 0 bases from J, leaving 8 bases between. Germline V CDR1 and CDR2: MNHEY, SMNVEV (reference sequence). This CDR3 spans 14 amino acids. Measured with immunoSEQ multiplex PCR; TCRdb has only the in-frame clones, and not every one. The sample holds about 700,000 clones; about 90% are singletons and the top ten take 24%. Study-wide findings and caveats: Few donors restricted represented genetic and exposure-history diversity.

The sequenced material came from naive CD8+ T cells sorted from blood. The chain recombines TRBV27 with TRBJ2-3; D possibly corresponds to TRBD2 (6 bases). The clonotype comes from a man aged 25 to 40 in good health. CDR3 sequence (DNA): TGTGCCAGCAGTTCACTAGCAAGCACAGATACGCAGTATTTT. It is translated as CASSSLASTDTQYF.